These T cell receptor beta chains were read from a single sample in a study of OX40 agonist ivuxolimab in advanced cancers. Repertoires were generated with immunoSEQ multiplex PCR, while TCRdb's copy carries only in-frame clones and drops some. The data contain 14,000 or so clones, approximately 95% of them singletons. The source was CD4+ or CD8+ T cells sorted from blood, collected in a trial of the OX40 agonist ivuxolimab. The receptors originated from an adult with an advanced solid tumor such as melanoma, head and neck, liver or kidney cancer. Both conserved end residues are trimmed from each CDR3. D genes are given only for firm matches.

J gene: TRBJ2-2; D gene: TRBD2; V gene: TRBV5-1; CDR3 protein: ASSISGTYTGELF
J gene: TRBJ1-2; D gene: NA; V gene: TRBV6-5; CDR3 protein: ASNPSGALYGYT
J gene: TRBJ2-7; D gene: NA; V gene: TRBV9; CDR3 protein: ASSVGTVDYEQY
J gene: TRBJ1-5; D gene: NA; V gene: TRBV2; CDR3 protein: ASSEWGRESNQPQH
J gene: TRBJ2-7; D gene: TRBD2; V gene: TRBV28; CDR3 protein: ASSSALAGDSYEQY
J gene: TRBJ2-1; D gene: NA; V gene: TRBV30; CDR3 protein: AWKSYNEQF
J gene: TRBJ2-7; D gene: TRBD1; V gene: TRBV11-2; CDR3 protein: ASSSGTGIYEQY
J gene: TRBJ2-2; D gene: NA; V gene: TRBV28; CDR3 protein: ASSATGTAGELF
J gene: TRBJ1-3; D gene: TRBD1; V gene: TRBV5-1; CDR3 protein: ASSPRTGASSGNTIY
J gene: TRBJ1-1; D gene: NA; V gene: TRBV5-1; CDR3 protein: ASSQPRGVNTEAF
J gene: TRBJ2-4; D gene: NA; V gene: TRBV5-1; CDR3 protein: ASSSFVDSRNIQY
J gene: TRBJ2-3; D gene: NA; V gene: TRBV6-6; CDR3 protein: ASSYFGLDRTDTQY
J gene: TRBJ2-7; D gene: TRBD2; V gene: TRBV28; CDR3 protein: ASSFPGGDLAYEQY
J gene: TRBJ2-5; D gene: NA; V gene: TRBV19; CDR3 protein: ASSGGLYQETQY
J gene: TRBJ2-1; D gene: NA; V gene: TRBV7-9; CDR3 protein: ASSFADMSSYNEQF
J gene: TRBJ1-4; D gene: NA; V gene: TRBV2; CDR3 protein: ASTRGWDPNEKLF
J gene: TRBJ2-2; D gene: NA; V gene: TRBV7-9; CDR3 protein: ASSSLLGWPGELF
J gene: TRBJ2-1; D gene: NA; V gene: TRBV9; CDR3 protein: ASSPRLGGGSEQF
J gene: TRBJ1-1; D gene: TRBD1; V gene: TRBV9; CDR3 protein: ASSVSGGLNTEAF
J gene: TRBJ2-1; D gene: TRBD2; V gene: TRBV28; CDR3 protein: ASTGLAGGEQF
J gene: TRBJ2-5; D gene: TRBD1; V gene: TRBV27; CDR3 protein: ASSLFGTGGETQY
J gene: TRBJ2-7; D gene: NA; V gene: TRBV2; CDR3 protein: ASSEGGLTVSYEQY
J gene: TRBJ2-2; D gene: NA; V gene: TRBV6-5; CDR3 protein: ASSYGTAITGELF
J gene: TRBJ2-1; D gene: TRBD1; V gene: TRBV10-3; CDR3 protein: AIPSGTGDNEQF
J gene: TRBJ1-1; D gene: NA; V gene: TRBV29-1; CDR3 protein: SVVQGNTEAF
J gene: TRBJ2-7; D gene: TRBD1; V gene: TRBV10-1; CDR3 protein: ATSAGTGSYEQY
J gene: TRBJ1-1; D gene: NA; V gene: TRBV10-3; CDR3 protein: AISEPPTEIMNTEAF
J gene: TRBJ2-2; D gene: TRBD1; V gene: TRBV6-4; CDR3 protein: ASGDREAGELF
J gene: TRBJ2-7; D gene: TRBD1; V gene: TRBV6-5; CDR3 protein: ASSYEGTGVYEQY
J gene: TRBJ2-3; D gene: NA; V gene: TRBV19; CDR3 protein: ASAVGSTDTQY
J gene: TRBJ1-1; D gene: NA; V gene: TRBV30; CDR3 protein: AFGTVNTEAF
J gene: TRBJ1-1; D gene: TRBD1; V gene: TRBV15; CDR3 protein: ATSPTGQGLNTEAF
J gene: TRBJ2-3; D gene: TRBD2; V gene: TRBV11-2; CDR3 protein: ASSLGFSGGGDTQY
J gene: TRBJ1-1; D gene: NA; V gene: TRBV19; CDR3 protein: ASSITPRISVSNTEAF